This is a list of T cell receptor beta chains from one sample in a study of shared clonotypes between healthy human individuals. Data came from immunoSEQ multiplex PCR; TCRdb stores just in-frame clones and leaves some out. This table holds over 850,000 clones, more than 75% found once. Sequenced: memory CD4+ T cells from PBMCs. These receptors all stem from a man aged 18 to 30 in good health. Some clones in this sample may be carry-over from other donors' samples. CDR3s include the opening cysteine and the closing phenylalanine or tryptophan. Each record gives: clone size, J gene, D gene, V gene, CDR3 protein, CDR3 DNA. A D gene is named only where the DNA matches it firmly. Rows may omit the clone size; those that give it use once, few, many or a size class.

size: NA
J: TRBJ1-2
D: NA
V: TRBV28
CDR3: CASSFSGEYGYTF
DNA: TGTGCCAGCAGTTTCTCCGGGGAATATGGCTACACCTTC

size: NA
J: TRBJ2-1
D: TRBD2
V: TRBV25-1
CDR3: CASSESLAGGLDEQFF
DNA: TGTGCCAGCAGTGAGTCGTTAGCGGGAGGTCTCGATGAGCAGTTCTTC

size: NA
J: TRBJ1-2
D: NA
V: TRBV7-9
CDR3: CASSRDLGGYTF
DNA: TGTGCCAGCAGCCGAGACCTGGGGGGCTACACCTTC

size: few
J: TRBJ1-1
D: NA
V: TRBV28
CDR3: CASTTGRANTEAFF
DNA: TGTGCCAGCACGACGGGACGGGCGAACACTGAAGCTTTCTTT

size: NA
J: TRBJ2-7
D: NA
V: TRBV6-5
CDR3: CASSYATGTTYEQYF
DNA: TGTGCCAGCAGTTACGCAACCGGGACCACCTACGAGCAGTACTTC

size: NA
J: TRBJ1-2
D: TRBD1
V: TRBV7-8
CDR3: CASSLRQGAGYGYTF
DNA: TGTGCCAGCAGCTTAAGACAGGGGGCGGGCTATGGCTACACCTTC

size: NA
J: TRBJ1-4
D: NA
V: TRBV25-1
CDR3: CASSEGQLDEKLFF
DNA: TGTGCCAGCAGTGAAGGACAGTTAGATGAAAAACTGTTTTTT

size: NA
J: TRBJ2-3
D: TRBD2
V: TRBV4-2
CDR3: CASSLAGEGADTQYF
DNA: TGTGCCAGCAGCCTGGCGGGAGAAGGGGCAGATACGCAGTATTTT

size: NA
J: TRBJ1-5
D: TRBD1
V: TRBV6-6
CDR3: CASSSQGAGGNQPQHF
DNA: TGTGCCAGCAGTTCCCAGGGGGCGGGGGGCAATCAGCCCCAGCATTTT

size: few
J: TRBJ2-1
D: NA
V: TRBV6-5
CDR3: CASSYSFTPIVNEQFF
DNA: TGTGCCAGCAGTTACTCGTTCACCCCGATAGTCAATGAGCAGTTCTTC

size: NA
J: TRBJ1-5
D: TRBD1
V: TRBV10-1
CDR3: CASSWDRHSNQPQHF
DNA: TGCGCCAGCAGCTGGGACAGGCATAGCAATCAGCCCCAGCATTTT

size: NA
J: TRBJ2-2
D: NA
V: TRBV28
CDR3: CASSFRYRYTGELFF
DNA: TGTGCCAGCAGTTTTCGGTACAGGTACACCGGGGAGCTGTTTTTT

size: NA
J: TRBJ1-2
D: TRBD1
V: TRBV28
CDR3: CASSAGTGRLFHYTF
DNA: TGTGCCAGCAGCGCCGGGACAGGGAGATTATTTCACTACACCTTC

size: NA
J: TRBJ1-5
D: TRBD1
V: TRBV5-8
CDR3: CASSPDRSNQPQHF
DNA: TGTGCCAGCAGCCCGGACAGGAGTAATCAGCCCCAGCATTTT

size: NA
J: TRBJ2-3
D: TRBD2
V: TRBV19
CDR3: CASSIVAGEDTQYF
DNA: TGTGCCAGTAGTATCGTGGCGGGAGAAGATACGCAGTATTTT

size: NA
J: TRBJ2-7
D: NA
V: TRBV18
CDR3: CASSPGTPEQYF
DNA: TGTGCCAGCTCACCCGGGACCCCCGAGCAGTACTTC

size: NA
J: TRBJ2-5
D: NA
V: TRBV28
CDR3: CASSRGGNQETQYF
DNA: TGTGCCAGCAGCCGAGGGGGAAACCAAGAGACCCAGTACTTC

size: NA
J: TRBJ2-1
D: TRBD1
V: TRBV18
CDR3: CASSRQGANEQFF
DNA: TGTGCCAGCTCAAGACAGGGGGCTAATGAGCAGTTCTTC

size: once
J: TRBJ2-1
D: NA
V: TRBV7-9
CDR3: CASSLTRDNEQFF
DNA: TGTGCCAGCAGCCTTACGCGAGACAATGAGCAGTTCTTC

size: NA
J: TRBJ2-5
D: NA
V: TRBV7-2
CDR3: CASTLGGNQYF
DNA: TGTGCCAGCACTTTGGGAGGAAACCAGTACTTC

size: NA
J: TRBJ1-2
D: NA
V: TRBV7-2
CDR3: CASSLGGGVGYGYTF
DNA: TGTGCCAGCAGCTTAGGCGGGGGGGTAGGCTATGGCTACACCTTC

size: NA
J: TRBJ2-2
D: TRBD2
V: TRBV10-3
CDR3: CAISRVSLAGSNTGELFF
DNA: TGTGCCATCAGTAGAGTGTCCTTAGCGGGTTCGAACACCGGGGAGCTGTTTTTT

size: once
J: TRBJ1-5
D: TRBD1
V: TRBV19
CDR3: CASSGDRGTLSNQPQHF
DNA: TGTGCCAGTAGCGGAGACAGGGGGACCCTTAGCAATCAGCCCCAGCATTTT

size: NA
J: TRBJ2-1
D: TRBD2
V: TRBV27
CDR3: CASSLTRREGSEQFF
DNA: TGTGCCAGCAGTTTAACTCGGCGGGAGGGCAGTGAGCAGTTCTTC

size: few
J: TRBJ1-5
D: NA
V: TRBV2
CDR3: CASSEAASPVPQHF
DNA: TGTGCCAGCAGTGAAGCCGCGTCCCCGGTGCCCCAGCATTTT

size: NA
J: TRBJ2-5
D: NA
V: TRBV18
CDR3: CASSPSAPRETQYF
DNA: TGTGCCAGCTCACCATCTGCCCCTAGAGAGACCCAGTACTTC

size: once
J: TRBJ2-3
D: NA
V: TRBV11-3
CDR3: CARSWAFPTDTQYF
DNA: TGTGCCAGATCTTGGGCCTTCCCCACAGATACGCAGTATTTT

size: NA
J: TRBJ2-5
D: NA
V: TRBV18
CDR3: CASSQSAYQETQYF
DNA: TGTGCCAGCTCACAATCTGCTTACCAAGAGACCCAGTACTTC

size: NA
J: TRBJ1-5
D: NA
V: TRBV28
CDR3: CASSLASLGVSNQPQHF
DNA: TGTGCCAGCAGTTTGGCCTCCTTGGGGGTTAGCAATCAGCCCCAGCATTTT

size: few
J: TRBJ1-1
D: NA
V: TRBV11-1
CDR3: CASSLAEGTEAFF
DNA: TGTGCCAGCAGCTTAGCGGAGGGTACTGAAGCTTTCTTT

size: once
J: TRBJ2-3
D: NA
V: TRBV7-9
CDR3: CASSLRLEGGTDTQYF
DNA: TGTGCCAGCAGCCTCCGACTAGAGGGGGGCACAGATACGCAGTATTTT

size: NA
J: TRBJ2-7
D: TRBD2
V: TRBV7-3
CDR3: CASSPGLAGDGEQYF
DNA: TGTGCCAGCAGCCCCGGACTAGCGGGAGACGGCGAGCAGTACTTC

size: NA
J: TRBJ2-7
D: NA
V: TRBV5-1
CDR3: CASSLDRVGYEQYF
DNA: TGCGCCAGCAGCTTGGACAGGGTTGGCTACGAGCAGTACTTC

size: NA
J: TRBJ2-3
D: NA
V: TRBV7-3
CDR3: CASSLRPSVGTQYF
DNA: TGTGCCAGCAGCTTAAGGCCCTCCGTGGGTACGCAGTATTTT

size: NA
J: TRBJ1-1
D: TRBD1
V: TRBV18
CDR3: CASFPNTGAPEAFF
DNA: TGTGCCAGCTTCCCTAATACAGGGGCCCCTGAAGCTTTCTTT

size: many
J: TRBJ2-1
D: NA
V: TRBV2
CDR3: CASSEGSGNNEQFF
DNA: TGTGCCAGCAGTGAAGGGTCAGGGAACAATGAGCAGTTCTTC

size: NA
J: TRBJ2-2
D: NA
V: TRBV5-4
CDR3: CASSLALARNTGELFF
DNA: TGTGCCAGCAGCTTGGCTCTGGCTAGAAACACCGGGGAGCTGTTTTTT

size: NA
J: TRBJ2-7
D: NA
V: TRBV2
CDR3: CASSDRAPYEQYF
DNA: TGTGCCAGCAGTGACAGGGCGCCCTACGAGCAGTACTTC

size: NA
J: TRBJ2-2
D: NA
V: TRBV2
CDR3: CASGSGPSRNTGELFF
DNA: TGTGCCAGCGGGAGTGGTCCCAGCAGAAACACCGGGGAGCTGTTTTTT

size: NA
J: TRBJ2-7
D: NA
V: TRBV5-5
CDR3: CASSQSGVSTYEQYF
DNA: TGTGCCAGCAGTCAAAGTGGGGTCTCTACCTACGAGCAGTACTTC

size: NA
J: TRBJ2-7
D: NA
V: TRBV10-2
CDR3: CASRQSPYEQYF
DNA: TGCGCCAGCCGACAGAGCCCCTACGAGCAGTACTTC

size: NA
J: TRBJ1-6
D: NA
V: TRBV4-3
CDR3: CASSQEGQGSPLHF
DNA: TGCGCCAGCAGCCAAGAAGGTCAGGGGTCACCCCTCCACTTT

size: NA
J: TRBJ2-1
D: TRBD2
V: TRBV13
CDR3: CASSIGTSGSWGNEQFF
DNA: TGTGCCAGCAGCATCGGGACTAGCGGGAGTTGGGGCAATGAGCAGTTCTTC

size: NA
J: TRBJ2-4
D: NA
V: TRBV19
CDR3: CATRWGRVSEDIQYF
DNA: TGTGCCACCCGCTGGGGCAGGGTGTCTGAAGACATTCAGTACTTC

size: NA
J: TRBJ2-7
D: NA
V: TRBV28
CDR3: CASTNGQGGYEQYF
DNA: TGTGCCAGCACTAACGGCCAGGGGGGCTACGAGCAGTACTTC

size: NA
J: TRBJ2-7
D: TRBD2
V: TRBV27
CDR3: CASRLAGVSGYEQYF
DNA: TGTGCCAGCAGGCTAGCGGGAGTATCGGGGTACGAGCAGTACTTC

size: NA
J: TRBJ2-3
D: NA
V: TRBV5-6
CDR3: CASTRHGAGTDTQYF
DNA: TGTGCCAGCACCCGTCATGGGGCCGGCACAGATACGCAGTATTTT

size: few
J: TRBJ1-3
D: NA
V: TRBV11-2
CDR3: CASSSGTPSGNTIYF
DNA: TGTGCCAGCAGCTCCGGGACCCCCTCTGGAAACACCATATATTTT

size: few
J: TRBJ2-7
D: TRBD1
V: TRBV2
CDR3: CASSGDRVPYEQYF
DNA: TGTGCCAGCAGTGGGGACAGGGTACCCTACGAGCAGTACTTC

size: NA
J: TRBJ2-7
D: NA
V: TRBV28
CDR3: CVVRAAYEQYF
DNA: TGCGTGGTCCGGGCCGCCTACGAGCAGTACTTC

size: NA
J: TRBJ1-1
D: NA
V: TRBV7-2
CDR3: CASSVTGLGTEAFF
DNA: TGTGCCAGCAGCGTCACAGGGCTGGGGACTGAAGCTTTCTTT

size: few
J: TRBJ2-5
D: TRBD1
V: TRBV5-1
CDR3: CASSWGDRALETQYF
DNA: TGCGCCAGCAGCTGGGGGGACAGGGCCTTAGAGACCCAGTACTTC

size: NA
J: TRBJ2-1
D: TRBD2
V: TRBV4-2
CDR3: CASSQGPTGASGREKFF
DNA: TGTGCCAGCAGCCAAGGGCCTACGGGAGCTAGCGGGAGAGAGAAGTTCTTC

size: NA
J: TRBJ1-2
D: TRBD1
V: TRBV19
CDR3: CASSGRGTGYGYTF
DNA: TGTGCCAGTAGTGGTCGTGGGACAGGCTATGGCTACACCTTC

size: NA
J: TRBJ2-7
D: TRBD2
V: TRBV4-1
CDR3: CASSHGSWGGEQYF
DNA: TGCGCCAGCAGCCACGGAAGTTGGGGGGGCGAGCAGTACTTC

size: NA
J: TRBJ1-4
D: NA
V: TRBV5-1
CDR3: CASSLGGTATNEKLFF
DNA: TGCGCCAGCAGCTTGGGGGGGACTGCAACTAATGAAAAACTGTTTTTT

size: few
J: TRBJ2-2
D: TRBD1
V: TRBV7-9
CDR3: CASITGGTSGELFF
DNA: TGTGCCAGCATCACAGGGGGGACCTCCGGGGAGCTGTTTTTT

size: NA
J: TRBJ1-3
D: NA
V: TRBV5-6
CDR3: CASSVGVPGNTIYF
DNA: TGTGCCAGCAGCGTTGGGGTTCCCGGAAACACCATATATTTT